The 5 T cell receptor beta chains given below trace back to one sample, sequenced in a study of cytotoxic CD8 clonotypes in ibrutinib-treated CLL (dated by TCRdb to the early 2020s). The library was obtained by the immunoSEQ multiplex PCR assay. This is the immuneACCESS table as TCRdb keeps it, with only in-frame sequences that have V and J called. A part of the clones is gone; compared with another copy, unresolved V genes explain less than half, and the rest is unexplained. This sample lists roughly 300,000 clones; roughly 76% were detected once. The ten largest clones take up about 5.3% of the sample. The time point tag for this specimen amounts to: progressive disease on ibrutinib. The sample in question was PBMCs, obtained at disease progression, from a patient treated with ibrutinib. These receptors all come from a human donor with chronic lymphocytic leukemia.

The DNA for the CDR3 is TGCGCCAGCAGCCTCCTTCGAGGCAGCTCAGTCTATGGCTACACCTTC. Amino acids: CASSLLRGSSVYGYTF. V usage is TRBV5-1 and J usage is TRBJ1-2; D is unresolved. The CDR3 sequence is 16 residues long. The germline CDR1 and CDR2 sequences are SGHRS and YFSETQ. V dropped 4 bases and J dropped 4 bases, with 20 bases sitting between them. Variable domain in full (rest from reference TRBV5-1 and TRBJ1-2): KAGVTQTPRYLIKTRGQQVTLSCSPISGHRSVSWYQQTPGQGLQFLFEYFSETQRNKGNFPGRFSGRQFSNSRSEMNVSTLELGDSALYLCASSLLRGSSVYGYTFGSGTRLTVV.

The J gene is TRBJ2-1, the V gene TRBV11-3, with 12 bases lining up with TRBD2. J lost 6 bases, V lost 4 bases, and 7 bases had no gene match. This CDR3 contains 16 residues. Germline V gives CDR1 SGHNT, CDR2 YENEEA. CDR3 residues: CASSSSGGGPSNEQFF. CDR3 coding DNA: TGTGCCAGCAGCTCTAGCGGGGGGGGCCCCTCCAATGAGCAGTTCTTC.

The chain couples TRBV20-1 to TRBJ1-2; the D gene is possibly TRBD1 (6 bases). This CDR3 spans 11 amino acids. V was cut by 4 bases and J by 8 bases, with 11 bases left in between. Germline-derived CDR1 and CDR2 are DFQATT and SNEGSKA (reference sequence). In DNA, the CDR3 is TGCAGTGCTACCCCAGGGGACGGCTACACCTTC. Residues: CSATPGDGYTF.

The gene calls are TRBV7-9 and TRBJ1-4; D not certain. Deletions cut 10 bases from V and 0 bases from J, with 15 bases between. Looked up from germline, CDR1 is SEHNR and CDR2 is FQNEAQ (reference sequence). The CDR3 spans 15 residues. The CDR3 nucleotides are TGTGCCATCTCTCGTCGTCCGGCAACTAATGAAAAACTGTTTTTT. This gives the protein CAISRRPATNEKLFF.

V is TRBV10-2 and J is TRBJ2-7, with D uncertain. Between the trimmed V and J ends, which lost 2 bases and 1 base, there was a span of 9 bases. Germline CDR1 reads WSHSY; CDR2 reads SAAADI. This CDR3 is 14 amino acids long. The CDR3 DNA reads as TGCGCCAGCAGTGAGCCCAGGCTATCCTACGAGCAGTACTTC. It encodes CASSEPRLSYEQYF.